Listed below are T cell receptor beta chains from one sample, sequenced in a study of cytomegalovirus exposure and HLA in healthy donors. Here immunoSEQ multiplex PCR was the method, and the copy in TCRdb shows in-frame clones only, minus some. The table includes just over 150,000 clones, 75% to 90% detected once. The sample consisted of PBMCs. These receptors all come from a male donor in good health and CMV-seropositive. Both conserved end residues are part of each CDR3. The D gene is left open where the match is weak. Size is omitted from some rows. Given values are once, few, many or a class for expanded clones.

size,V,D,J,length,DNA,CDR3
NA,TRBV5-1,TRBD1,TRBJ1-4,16,TGCGCCAGCAGCTTCGGGACAGGGGGAACTAATGAAAAACTGTTTTTT,CASSFGTGGTNEKLFF
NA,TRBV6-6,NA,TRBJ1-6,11,TGTGCCAGCAGCCGCGATTCACCCCTCCACTTT,CASSRDSPLHF
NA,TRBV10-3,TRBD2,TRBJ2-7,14,TGTGCCATCAGTGAGACTGCGGGAGGAAACGAGCAGTACTTC,CAISETAGGNEQYF
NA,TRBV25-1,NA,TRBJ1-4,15,TGTGCCAGCAGTCTTGGGAGGTTATTTAATGAAAAACTGTTTTTT,CASSLGRLFNEKLFF
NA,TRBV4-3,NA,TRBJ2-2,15,TGCGCCAGCAGCCCGTACCAGGGGCACACCGGGGAGCTGTTTTTT,CASSPYQGHTGELFF
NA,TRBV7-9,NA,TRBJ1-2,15,TGTGCCAGCAGCTCCACCACAGGGTACAACTATGGCTACACCTTC,CASSSTTGYNYGYTF
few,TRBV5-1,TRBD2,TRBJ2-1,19,TGCGCCAGCAGCACCACCGGGACTAGCGGGAGGGCCGCGTACAATGAGCAGTTCTTC,CASSTTGTSGRAAYNEQFF
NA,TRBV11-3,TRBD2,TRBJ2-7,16,TGTGCCAGCAGCTGGTTGACTAGCGGTTCCTCCTACGAGCAGTACTTC,CASSWLTSGSSYEQYF
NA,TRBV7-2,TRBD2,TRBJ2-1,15,TGTGCCAGCAGCTTAGTGAACGGGAGGGCCATTGAGCAGTTCTTC,CASSLVNGRAIEQFF
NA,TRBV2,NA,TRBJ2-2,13,TGTGCCAGCAAGGCGGGGAACACCGGGGAGCTGTTTTTT,CASKAGNTGELFF
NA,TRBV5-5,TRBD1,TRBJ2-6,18,TGTGCCAGCAGCTACAGGACAGGACAGGTTTCTGGGGCCAACGTCCTGACTTTC,CASSYRTGQVSGANVLTF
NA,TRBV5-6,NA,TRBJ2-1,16,TGTGCCAGCAGCTTGATTAGCGGCTACTCCTACAATGAGCAGTTCTTC,CASSLISGYSYNEQFF
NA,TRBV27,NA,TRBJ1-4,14,TGTGCCAGCAGTTTCAACAGGTTCGCCGAAAAACTGTTTTTT,CASSFNRFAEKLFF
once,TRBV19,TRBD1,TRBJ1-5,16,TGTGCCAGTAGTATTTACCCGGGACAGGGGCAGTGGCCCCAGCATTTT,CASSIYPGQGQWPQHF
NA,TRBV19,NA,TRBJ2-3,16,TGTGCCAGTAGTCCCCGGGGTAGCGGAAGGGGAGATACGCAGTATTTT,CASSPRGSGRGDTQYF
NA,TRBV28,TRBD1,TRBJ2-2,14,TGTGCCAGCAGGGACAGGGTGGGGGTCGGGGAGCTGTTTTTT,CASRDRVGVGELFF
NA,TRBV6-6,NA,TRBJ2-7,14,TGTGCCAGCAGCAAACAGGGCAGGGGATACGAGCAGTACTTC,CASSKQGRGYEQYF
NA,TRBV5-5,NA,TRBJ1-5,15,TGTGCCAGCAGCATAGGCGGGGGAAGCAATCAGCCCCAGCATTTT,CASSIGGGSNQPQHF
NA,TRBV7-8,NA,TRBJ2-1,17,TGTGCCAGCAGCTTAGGGGTCGTACAGGCCACCTACAATGAGCAGTTCTTC,CASSLGVVQATYNEQFF
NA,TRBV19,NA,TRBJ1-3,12,TGTGCCAGTAGTAAACCCCCCAGGGCAGTAAATTTT,CASSKPPRAVNF